Each of the 8 T cell receptor beta chains below was sequenced from the same sample in a study of blood T cell repertoires in COVID-19. TCRdb's table, derived via immunoSEQ multiplex PCR, lists solely in-frame clones and lacks some. This table has roughly 100,000 clones, around 87% appearing once. Sequenced material: peripheral blood. These receptors originate from a woman older than 75 with acute or convalescent COVID-19.

V is TRBV10-3 and J is TRBJ1-4; D is possibly TRBD1 (5 bases). This CDR3 comprises 17 residues. V was pared by 1 base and J by 2 bases, with 14 bases between. Germline V gene lookup returns CDR1 ENHRY and CDR2 SYGVKD. The CDR3 DNA reads as TGTGCCATCAGTGAGTGGGTAACAGGTCCGACTAATGAAAAACTGTTTTTT. Translating it yields CAISEWVTGPTNEKLFF.

The gene calls are TRBV10-3 and TRBJ1-5, with 9 bases aligning to TRBD1. This CDR3 is built from 14 residues. The ends lost 6 bases at V and 6 bases at J; junction bases unmatched: 6. Germline CDR1 ENHRY, CDR2 SYGVKD. CDR3 residues: CAISGQGILQPQHF. CDR3 in DNA: TGTGCCATCAGCGGACAGGGGATTCTTCAGCCCCAGCATTTT.

The chain carries TRBV28 and TRBJ2-7, with D maybe TRBD2 (6 bases). The CDR3 consists of 15 residues. Trimming removed 9 bases at V and 0 bases at J, with 18 bases between. CDR1 is MDHEN, CDR2 SYDVKM, per germline. The chain's CDR3 is CASKLTGSSSYEQYF. CDR3 coding DNA: TGTGCCAGTAAACTCACCGGGAGTAGCTCCTACGAGCAGTACTTC.

The CDR3 protein is CATSRDLRGQDGELFF. The CDR3 coding sequence is TGTGCCACCAGCAGAGATCTCAGGGGGCAAGACGGGGAGCTGTTTTTT. The genes are TRBV15 and TRBJ2-2; 8 nucleotides line up with TRBD1. In germline, CDR1 is LNHNV, CDR2 YYDKDF (reference sequence). The CDR3 has 16 amino acids. The V gene end was trimmed by 0 bases and the J gene end by 7 bases; junction bases not matched to a gene: 7.

The rearrangement uses TRBV20-1 and TRBJ2-1, with 8 bases matching TRBD2. This CDR3 spans 15 amino acids. The junction had 4 bases not matched to a gene; V was cut back by 3 bases and J by 0 bases. CDR1 and CDR2 from the germline V gene are DFQATT and SNEGSKA (reference sequence). The CDR3 DNA is TGCAGTGCTAGTTTAGCGGGGAGCTCCTACAATGAGCAGTTCTTC. Translating it yields CSASLAGSSYNEQFF.

V usage is TRBV5-1 and J usage is TRBJ1-2; possible D gene TRBD1, 6 bases. CDR1 and CDR2 from the germline V gene are SGHRS and YFSETQ. This CDR3 contains 14 residues. Deletions cut 4 bases from V and 8 bases from J, with 18 bases between. This CDR3 is CASSHGQSQEGYTF. The CDR3 nucleotides are TGCGCCAGCAGCCACGGACAGTCCCAAGAAGGCTACACCTTC.

CDR3: CASSQDVTEETQYF. CDR3 nucleotides: TGCGCCAGCAGCCAAGATGTGACAGAAGAGACCCAGTACTTC. The rearrangement links TRBV4-1 to TRBJ2-5; TRBD1 is a possible D gene (5 bases). Trimming took off 0 bases at V and 3 bases at J, with 8 bases between the two ends. This CDR3 spans 14 amino acids. Germline values: CDR1 MGHRA, CDR2 YSYEKL.

V gene TRBV2 combines with J gene TRBJ1-1, with 9 bases matching TRBD1. Losses at the gene ends were 5 bases for V and 4 bases for J; bases not matched to a gene: 5. CDR3 length: 14 residues. Germline CDR1 reads SNHLY; CDR2 reads FYNNEI. CDR3 residues: CASSQQGAVTEAFF. CDR3 in DNA: TGTGCCAGCAGTCAACAGGGGGCGGTCACTGAAGCTTTCTTT.